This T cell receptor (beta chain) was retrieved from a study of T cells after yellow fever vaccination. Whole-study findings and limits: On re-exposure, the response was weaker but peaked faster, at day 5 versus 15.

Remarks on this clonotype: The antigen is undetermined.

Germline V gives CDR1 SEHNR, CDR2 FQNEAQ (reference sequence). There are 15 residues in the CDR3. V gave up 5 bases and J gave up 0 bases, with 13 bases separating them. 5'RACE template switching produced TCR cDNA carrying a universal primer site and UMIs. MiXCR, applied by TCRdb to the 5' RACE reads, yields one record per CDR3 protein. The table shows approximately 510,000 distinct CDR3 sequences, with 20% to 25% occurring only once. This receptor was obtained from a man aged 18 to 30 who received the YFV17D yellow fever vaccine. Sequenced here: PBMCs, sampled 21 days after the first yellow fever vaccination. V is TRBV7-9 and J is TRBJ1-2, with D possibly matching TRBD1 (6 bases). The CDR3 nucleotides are TGTGCCAGCAGCCTCCGGACAGATACTAACTATGGCTACACCTTC. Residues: CASSLRTDTNYGYTF. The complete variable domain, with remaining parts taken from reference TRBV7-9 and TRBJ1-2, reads DTGVSQNPRHKITKRGQNVTFRCDPISEHNRLYWYRQTLGQGPEFLTYFQNEAQLEKSRLLSDRFSAERPKGSFSTLEIQRTEQGDSAMYLCASSLRTDTNYGYTFGSGTRLTVV.